A single sample is the source of the 15 T cell receptor beta chains below, sequenced in a study of blood T cell repertoires in COVID-19. Data came from immunoSEQ multiplex PCR; TCRdb stores just in-frame clones and leaves some out. This sample has fewer than 350,000 clones, with about 91% found just once. Material for sequencing was peripheral blood. These receptors all come from a young woman with COVID-19, enrolled during active disease.

Here the CDR3 reads CASSPILNQREQFF. CDR3 nucleotides: TGTGCCAGCTCACCGATACTCAATCAGCGGGAGCAGTTCTTC. V is TRBV18 and J is TRBJ2-1, with a possible D match to TRBD2 (5 bases). Germline V lookup: CDR1 KGHSH, CDR2 LQKENI. V was pared by 3 bases and J by 10 bases, with 16 bases between. The CDR3 has 14 amino acids.

This chain joins TRBV6-6 and TRBJ1-5; TRBD1 might be the D (6 bases). This CDR3 comprises 15 residues. With 0 bases removed from V and 4 bases from J, the gap between germline ends came to 10 bases. In germline, CDR1 is MNHNY, CDR2 SVGAGI (reference sequence). The CDR3 loop is CASSYSGQPNQPQHF. For the CDR3, the DNA is TGTGCCAGCAGTTACTCGGGACAACCTAATCAGCCCCAGCATTTT.

Of note for this clone: Different DNA sequences within this sample yield the same CDR3. The chain carries TRBV6-5 and TRBJ2-7, with TRBD2 as a possible D gene (5 bases). Between the trimmed V and J ends, which lost 6 bases and 4 bases, there was a span of 10 bases. Germline values: CDR1 MNHEY, CDR2 SVGAGI. The CDR3 runs to 12 residues. CDR3 loop: CASSTGDYEQYF. CDR3 bases: TGTGCCAGCAGCACCGGGGATTACGAGCAGTACTTC.

The genes are TRBV15 and TRBJ2-1; TRBD2 matches at 8 bases. The V gene's germline CDR1 is LNHNV and CDR2 YYDKDF (reference sequence). V was clipped by 2 bases and J by 7 bases; unmatched bases: 4. The CDR3 has 14 residues. CDR3 nucleotide sequence: TGTGCCACCAGCAGATCCGGGACTAGAAATGAGCAGTTCTTC. The encoded protein is CATSRSGTRNEQFF.

The rearrangement uses TRBV5-1 and TRBJ1-1; TRBD1 aligns across 9 bases. Germline lookup yields CDR1 SGHRS and CDR2 YFSETQ. This CDR3 is 14 amino acids long. V lost 8 bases and J lost 7; bases outside the gene matches: 12. CDR3 DNA: TGCGCCAGTCTACCGGGACAGGGCCCAGGTGAAGCTTTCTTT. Protein product: CASLPGQGPGEAFF.

As for this clone: One junction end disagrees with the germline gene, perhaps due to a read error. J is TRBJ2-5 and V is TRBV7-7, with D uncertain. The V gene's germline CDR1 is SSHAT and CDR2 FNYEAQ (reference sequence). The length of the CDR3 is 15 residues. The CDR3 loop is CASSRIALPQETQYF. CDR3 bases: TGTGCTAGCAGCCGAATTGCCCTACCCCAAGAGACCCAGTACTTC. Complete variable domain (other parts from reference TRBV7-7 and TRBJ2-5): GAGVSQSPRYKVTKRGQDVTLRCDPISSHATLYWYQQALGQGPEFLTYFNYEAQPDKSGLPSDRFSAERPEGSISTLTIQRTEQRDSAMYRCASSRIALPQETQYFGPGTRLLVL.

This chain connects TRBV7-6 to TRBJ1-3; 7 nucleotides agree with TRBD1. The V segment lost 5 bases and the J segment 0 bases; nucleotides outside the gene matches: 7. The germline V gene encodes CDR1 SGHVS and CDR2 FNYEAQ. This CDR3 has 16 amino acids. The DNA of the CDR3 is TGTGCCAGCAGCCCGAGACAGGGCCACTCTGGAAACACCATATATTTT. This sequence encodes CASSPRQGHSGNTIYF.

The V and J genes are TRBV7-9 and TRBJ1-2, with TRBD1 matching over 12 bases. V was pared by 5 bases and J by 4 bases, with 5 bases of the junction left unmatched. CDR1 and CDR2 from the germline V gene are SEHNR and FQNEAQ (reference sequence). This CDR3 is built from 15 residues. The CDR3: CASSHGTGGTYGYTF. The CDR3 bases are TGTGCCAGCAGCCACGGGACAGGGGGCACCTATGGCTACACCTTC.

The V and J genes are TRBV29-1 and TRBJ2-3; a possible D gene is TRBD1 (6 bases). CDR3 length equals 13 residues. V lost 5 bases, J lost 6 bases, and 15 bases lay in between. Germline loops: CDR1 SQVTM, CDR2 ANQGSEA. The CDR3, as DNA: TGCAGCGTTAAGGGGGTCCGGCGGGATACGCAGTATTTT. Translated: CSVKGVRRDTQYF.

This chain uses TRBV4-3 with TRBJ1-2, with TRBD1 matching over 11 bases. Germline CDR1 and CDR2: LGHNA and YSLEER. V shed 1 base and J 3 bases; nucleotides not matched to a gene: 10. The CDR3 is 18 residues long. CDR3 amino acids: CASSQVLIGTGGDYGYTF. Here the CDR3 DNA reads TGCGCCAGCAGCCAAGTCCTGATTGGGACAGGGGGGGACTATGGCTACACCTTC.

V is TRBV25-1 and J is TRBJ2-1; D is unresolved. V was pared by 3 bases and J by 9 bases, with 12 bases between. The CDR3 spans 13 residues. In germline, CDR1 is MGHDK, CDR2 SYGVNS. This chain's CDR3 is CASSDSPSREQFF. CDR3 coding DNA: TGTGCCAGCAGTGATTCCCCCTCCCGTGAGCAGTTCTTC.

The V call is TRBV28, the J call TRBJ2-5; 8 bases fit TRBD1. V dropped 6 bases and J dropped 5; count of bases not matched to a gene: 8. CDR1 MDHEN and CDR2 SYDVKM come from the germline V gene. The CDR3 is 14 amino acids. The CDR3 sequence is CASSKGQDMETQYF. Written as DNA, the CDR3 is TGTGCCAGCAGCAAGGGACAGGATATGGAGACCCAGTACTTC.

The chain uses TRBV27 and TRBJ2-7, with 9 nucleotides matching TRBD2. This CDR3 spans 16 amino acids. The J segment lost 2 bases and the V segment lost 0 bases, leaving 5 bases of the junction unmatched. The germline CDR1 and CDR2 sequences are MNHEY and SMNVEV (reference sequence). CDR3: CASSLSGGGDPYEQYF. The CDR3 DNA is TGTGCCAGCAGTTTATCGGGCGGGGGGGATCCCTACGAGCAGTACTTC.

The chain combines TRBV3-1 (or the pseudogene TRBV3-2) with TRBJ2-1; D is perhaps TRBD1 (6 bases). V lost 0 bases and J lost 6, with 15 bases in between. The CDR3 spans 16 residues. CDR1 is LGHDT, CDR2 YNNKEL, per germline (reference sequence). The CDR3, as DNA: TGTGCCAGCAGCCAAGATCCTGGGGGCCTTGGCAATGAGCAGTTCTTC. Amino acids: CASSQDPGGLGNEQFF.

This clone has a handful of counts. The chain recombines TRBV6-5 with TRBJ1-5; D gene uncertain. Between the trimmed V and J ends, which lost 11 bases and 7 bases, there was a span of 15 bases. Looked up from germline, CDR1 is MNHEY and CDR2 is SVGAGI. The CDR3 spans 12 residues. CDR3: CAVTGSVQPQHF. As DNA, the CDR3 is TGTGCCGTCACGGGTTCAGTCCAGCCCCAGCATTTT.